The source of this T cell receptor (beta chain) is a study of T cell responses to AZD1222 COVID-19 vaccine. Across the study: Second-dose timings of about 4 or about 12 weeks were pooled.

Trimming cost V 3 bases and J 4 bases, with 18 bases left between them. The germline V gene encodes CDR1 LGHDT and CDR2 YNNKEL (reference sequence). The CDR3 runs to 16 residues. Study-wide findings and caveats: The sample set comprised mostly white British donors with more females, and clonal diversity was possibly underestimated. Baseline seropositives among AZD1222 recipients totaled only five to seven.

Some clones are missing from TCRdb's copy, which holds only in-frame ones; the method was immunoSEQ multiplex PCR. The data contain some 90,000 clones, about 89% of them singletons. Note on this clone: Its target is not known.

Sequences were derived from peripheral blood, sampled on day 0 of AZD1222 vaccination. The chain combines TRBV3-1 (or the pseudogene TRBV3-2) with TRBJ1-2, with D tentatively TRBD1 (6 bases). This clonotype was obtained from an adult in good health. This CDR3 reads CASSHGRGGYSYGYTF. The DNA for the CDR3 is TGTGCCAGCAGCCACGGCAGGGGAGGATATTCCTATGGCTACACCTTC.